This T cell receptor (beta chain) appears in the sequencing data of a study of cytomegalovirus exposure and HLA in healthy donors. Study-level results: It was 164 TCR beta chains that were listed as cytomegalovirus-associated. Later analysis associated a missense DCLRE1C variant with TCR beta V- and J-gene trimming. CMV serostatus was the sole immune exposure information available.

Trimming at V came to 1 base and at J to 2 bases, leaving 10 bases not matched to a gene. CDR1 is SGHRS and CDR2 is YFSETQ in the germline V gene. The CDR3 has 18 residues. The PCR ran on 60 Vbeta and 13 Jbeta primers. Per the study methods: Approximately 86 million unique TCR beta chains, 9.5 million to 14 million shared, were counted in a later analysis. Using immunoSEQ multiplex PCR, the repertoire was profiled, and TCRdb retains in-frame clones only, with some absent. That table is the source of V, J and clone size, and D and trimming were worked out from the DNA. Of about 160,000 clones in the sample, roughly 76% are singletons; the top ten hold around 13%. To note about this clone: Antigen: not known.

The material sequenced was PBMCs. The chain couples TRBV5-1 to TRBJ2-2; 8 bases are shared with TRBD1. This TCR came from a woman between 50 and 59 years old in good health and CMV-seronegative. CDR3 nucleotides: TGCGCCAGCAGCTTGAAAGCTCGGGGACAGGTCAACACCGGGGAGCTGTTTTTT. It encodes CASSLKARGQVNTGELFF.